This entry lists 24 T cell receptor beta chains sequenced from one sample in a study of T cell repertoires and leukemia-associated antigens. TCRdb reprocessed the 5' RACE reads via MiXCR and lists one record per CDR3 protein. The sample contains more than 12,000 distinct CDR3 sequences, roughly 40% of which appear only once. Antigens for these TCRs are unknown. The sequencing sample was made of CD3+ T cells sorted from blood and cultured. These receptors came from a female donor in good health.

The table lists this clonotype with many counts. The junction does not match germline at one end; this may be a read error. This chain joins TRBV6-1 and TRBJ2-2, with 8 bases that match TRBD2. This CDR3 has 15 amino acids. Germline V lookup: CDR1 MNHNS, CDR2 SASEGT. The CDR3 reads CASSQAGEHTGELFF. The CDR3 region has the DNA TGTGCCAGCAGTCAAGCGGGAGAGCACACCGGGGAGCTGTTTTTT.

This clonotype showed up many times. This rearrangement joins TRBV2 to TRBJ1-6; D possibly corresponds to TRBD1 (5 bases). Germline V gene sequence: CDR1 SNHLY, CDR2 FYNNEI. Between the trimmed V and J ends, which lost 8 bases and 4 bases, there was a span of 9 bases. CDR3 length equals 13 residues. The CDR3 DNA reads TGTGCCAGCGAAGGGACTTATAATTCACCCCTCCACTTT. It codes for CASEGTYNSPLHF.

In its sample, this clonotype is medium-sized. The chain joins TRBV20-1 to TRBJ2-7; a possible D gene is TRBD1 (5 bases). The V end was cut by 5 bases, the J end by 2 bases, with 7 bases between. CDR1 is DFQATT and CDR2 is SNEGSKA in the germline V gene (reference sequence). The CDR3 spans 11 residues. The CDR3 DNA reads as TGCAGTGCTGGACAAGCCTACGAGCAGTACTTC. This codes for CSAGQAYEQYF.

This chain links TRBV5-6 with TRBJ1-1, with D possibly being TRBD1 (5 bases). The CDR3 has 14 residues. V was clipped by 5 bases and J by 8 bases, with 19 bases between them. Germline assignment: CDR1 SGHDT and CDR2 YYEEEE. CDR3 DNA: TGTGCCAGCAGTTTAAGGTTAGGGGCGGCCGAAGCTTTCTTT. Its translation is CASSLRLGAAEAFF.

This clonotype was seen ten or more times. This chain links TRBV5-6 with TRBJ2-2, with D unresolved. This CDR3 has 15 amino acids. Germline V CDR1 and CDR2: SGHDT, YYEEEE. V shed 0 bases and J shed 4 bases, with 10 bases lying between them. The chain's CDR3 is CASSLGLGITGELFF. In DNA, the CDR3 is TGTGCCAGCAGCTTGGGGCTGGGAATCACCGGGGAGCTGTTTTTT.

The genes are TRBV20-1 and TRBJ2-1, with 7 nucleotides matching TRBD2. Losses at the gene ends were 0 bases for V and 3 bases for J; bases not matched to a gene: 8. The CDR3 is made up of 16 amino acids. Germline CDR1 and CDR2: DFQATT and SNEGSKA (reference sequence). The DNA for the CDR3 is TGCAGTGCTAGAGAACGGGGCGGGAGTCTCTACAATGAGCAGTTCTTC. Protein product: CSARERGGSLYNEQFF.

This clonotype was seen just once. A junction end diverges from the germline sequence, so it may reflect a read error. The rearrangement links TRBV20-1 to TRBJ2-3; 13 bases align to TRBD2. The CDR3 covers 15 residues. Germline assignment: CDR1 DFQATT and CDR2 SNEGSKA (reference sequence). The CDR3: CSARTSGSLTDAQYF. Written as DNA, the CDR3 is TGCAGTGCTCGGACTAGCGGGAGTCTCACAGATGCGCAGTATTTT.

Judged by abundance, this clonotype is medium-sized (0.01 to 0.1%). The CDR3, as DNA: TGCGCCAGCAGCTTACGGGAAAGGTACACCGGGGAGCTGTTTTTT. Translated: CASSLRERYTGELFF. The rearrangement uses TRBV5-1 and TRBJ2-2; the D gene is possibly TRBD2 (5 bases). The ends were cut back, 2 bases at V and 3 bases at J, with 11 bases in the middle. This CDR3 region has 15 residues. Germline loops: CDR1 SGHRS, CDR2 YFSETQ.

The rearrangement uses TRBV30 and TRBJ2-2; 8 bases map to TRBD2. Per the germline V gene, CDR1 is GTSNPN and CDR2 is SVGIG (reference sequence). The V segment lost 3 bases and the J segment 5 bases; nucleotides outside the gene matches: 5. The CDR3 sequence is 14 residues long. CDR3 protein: CAWSPGLETGELFF. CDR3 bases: TGTGCCTGGAGCCCGGGACTAGAAACCGGGGAGCTGTTTTTT.

CDR3 region: CAISESDVGLLYGYTF. The CDR3 DNA reads as TGTGCCATCAGTGAGTCAGATGTGGGGCTGCTCTATGGCTACACCTTC. The chain couples TRBV10-3 to TRBJ1-2, with a possible D match to TRBD1 (5 bases). The length of the CDR3 is 16 residues. The germline CDR1 and CDR2 sequences are ENHRY and SYGVKD. Between the trimmed V and J ends, which lost 0 bases and 4 bases, there was a span of 15 bases.

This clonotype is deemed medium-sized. The CDR3 reads CSATDHNQPQHF. CDR3 in DNA: TGCAGTGCCACGGACCACAATCAGCCCCAGCATTTT. The J gene is TRBJ1-5, the V gene TRBV20-1; D remains unclear. V shed 6 bases and J shed 3 bases, with 9 bases lying between them. Germline lookup yields CDR1 DFQATT and CDR2 SNEGSKA (reference sequence). The length of the CDR3 is 12 residues.

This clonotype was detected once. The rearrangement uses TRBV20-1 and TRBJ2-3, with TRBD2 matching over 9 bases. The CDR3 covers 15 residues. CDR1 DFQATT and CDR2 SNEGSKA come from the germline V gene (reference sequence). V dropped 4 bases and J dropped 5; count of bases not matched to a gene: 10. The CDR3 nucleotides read TGCAGTGCTAAAAACCCGGGACTAGCCGGAGATACGCAGTATTTT. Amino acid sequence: CSAKNPGLAGDTQYF.

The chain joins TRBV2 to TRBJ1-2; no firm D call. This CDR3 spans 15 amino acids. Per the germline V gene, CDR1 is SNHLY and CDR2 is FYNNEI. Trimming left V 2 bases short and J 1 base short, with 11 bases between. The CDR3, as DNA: TGTGCCAGCAGTGAACAAGGTCTGGGTAACTATGGCTACACCTTC. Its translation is CASSEQGLGNYGYTF.

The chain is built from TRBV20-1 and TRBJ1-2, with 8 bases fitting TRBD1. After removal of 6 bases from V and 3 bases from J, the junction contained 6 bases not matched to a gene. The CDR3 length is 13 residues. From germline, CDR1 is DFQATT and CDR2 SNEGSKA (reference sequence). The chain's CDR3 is CSANRQGYYGYTF. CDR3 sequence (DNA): TGCAGTGCCAATCGACAGGGGTACTATGGCTACACCTTC.

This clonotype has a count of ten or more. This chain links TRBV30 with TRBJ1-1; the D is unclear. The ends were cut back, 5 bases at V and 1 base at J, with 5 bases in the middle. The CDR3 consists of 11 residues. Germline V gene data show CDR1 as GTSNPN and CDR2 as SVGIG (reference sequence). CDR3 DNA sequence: TGTGCCTGGTCGCGGAACACTGAAGCTTTCTTT. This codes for CAWSRNTEAFF.

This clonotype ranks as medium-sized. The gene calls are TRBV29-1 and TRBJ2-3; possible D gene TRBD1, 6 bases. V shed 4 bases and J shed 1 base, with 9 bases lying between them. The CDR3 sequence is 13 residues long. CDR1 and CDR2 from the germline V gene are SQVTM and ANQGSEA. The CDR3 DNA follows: TGCAGCGTTGTTAGACAGGGCACAGATACGCAGTATTTT. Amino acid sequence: CSVVRQGTDTQYF.

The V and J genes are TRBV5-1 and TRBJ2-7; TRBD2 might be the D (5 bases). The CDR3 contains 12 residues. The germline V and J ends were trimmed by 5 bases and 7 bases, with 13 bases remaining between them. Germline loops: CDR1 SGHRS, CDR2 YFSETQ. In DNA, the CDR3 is TGCGCCAGCAGAAAAGGGCCGGGAGAGCAGTACTTC. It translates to CASRKGPGEQYF.

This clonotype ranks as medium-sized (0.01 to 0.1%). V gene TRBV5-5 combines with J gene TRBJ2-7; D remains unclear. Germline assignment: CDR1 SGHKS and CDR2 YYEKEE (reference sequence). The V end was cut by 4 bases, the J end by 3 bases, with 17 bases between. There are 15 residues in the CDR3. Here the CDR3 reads CASSLGREDLYEQYF. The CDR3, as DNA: TGTGCCAGCAGCCTGGGCAGAGAAGACCTCTACGAGCAGTACTTC.

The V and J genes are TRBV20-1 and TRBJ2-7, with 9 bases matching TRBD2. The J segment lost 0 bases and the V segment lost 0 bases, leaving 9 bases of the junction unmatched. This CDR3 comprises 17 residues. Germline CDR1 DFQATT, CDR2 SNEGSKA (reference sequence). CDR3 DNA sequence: TGCAGTGCTAGAGAAGGGGGCCGGACTAGCGACTCCTACGAGCAGTACTTC. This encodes CSAREGGRTSDSYEQYF.

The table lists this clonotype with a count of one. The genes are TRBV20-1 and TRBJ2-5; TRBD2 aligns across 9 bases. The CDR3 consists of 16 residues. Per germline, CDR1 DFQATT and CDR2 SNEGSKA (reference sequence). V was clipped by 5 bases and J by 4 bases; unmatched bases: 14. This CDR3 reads CSAESLAGPGRETQYF. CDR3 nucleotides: TGCAGTGCTGAATCCCTAGCGGGACCCGGTCGAGAGACCCAGTACTTC.

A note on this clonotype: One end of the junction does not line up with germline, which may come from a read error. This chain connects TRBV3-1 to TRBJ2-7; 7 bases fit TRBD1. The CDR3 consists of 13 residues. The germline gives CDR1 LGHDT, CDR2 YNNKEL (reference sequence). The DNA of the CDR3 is TGTGCCAGCAGCCTCCAACGGGACAGCTCCCGATCCTTC. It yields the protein CASSLQRDSSRSF.

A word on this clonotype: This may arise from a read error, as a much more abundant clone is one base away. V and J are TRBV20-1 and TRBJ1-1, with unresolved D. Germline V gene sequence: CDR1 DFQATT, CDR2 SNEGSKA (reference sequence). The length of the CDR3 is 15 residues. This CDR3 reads CSAITYGPMNTEASF. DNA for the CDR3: TGCAGTGCTATAACCTACGGGCCAATGAACACTGAAGCTTCCTTT.

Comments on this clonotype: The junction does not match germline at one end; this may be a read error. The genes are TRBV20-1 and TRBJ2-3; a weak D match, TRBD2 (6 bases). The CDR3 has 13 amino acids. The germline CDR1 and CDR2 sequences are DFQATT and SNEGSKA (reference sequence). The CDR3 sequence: CSAPRGSTGTQYF. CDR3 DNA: TGCAGTGCTCCCCGGGGGAGCACAGGTACGCAGTATTTT.

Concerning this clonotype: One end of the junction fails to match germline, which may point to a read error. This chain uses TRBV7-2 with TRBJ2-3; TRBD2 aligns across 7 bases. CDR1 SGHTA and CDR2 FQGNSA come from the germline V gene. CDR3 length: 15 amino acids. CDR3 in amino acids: CASGLGPSGADTQYF. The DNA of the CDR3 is TGTGCCAGCGGCTTAGGCCCTAGCGGTGCGGATACGCAGTATTTT.